This T cell receptor beta chain came from a study of T cells in lung cancer brain metastases (dated by TCRdb to between 2017 and 2018). Broadly, across the study: About 85% of the roughly 20 patients had a history of tobacco use, with a median of roughly 40 pack-years. About 90% of the 20 patients received no interval therapy between primary and metastasis resection. Median interval between primary and brain metastasis specimen acquisition was approximately 350 days. In this study, the TCR beta CDR3 repertoires of fully resected primary non-small cell lung cancers were compared with those of paired brain metastases. The cohort included roughly 20 patients who provided some 40 specimens, with each patient contributing one primary lung lesion and one brain metastasis. A median age at first diagnosis of 45 to 65 years was recorded for the patients, of whom eight or nine were male and some twelve were female. Primary and metastatic specimens both had an average DNA integrity number of roughly 4, with no significant difference between the two sites. The paper as a whole reports these results and caveats: A significantly larger repertoire fraction was made up by the ten most abundant clones in brain metastases than in primaries, which was suggestive of clonal expansion. Retrieval of the complete infiltrating T cell repertoire may have been prevented by DNA fragmentation in FFPE samples. The study could not control for the effects of preoperative corticosteroids on T cell infiltration in brain metastases. Brain metastases had significantly fewer unique productive clones than paired primaries (median about 1,500 versus 4,500). Most clones were lesion-specific, with limited overlap between paired lesions (mean Morisita index about 0.25).

Between roughly 2 and 5 ug genomic DNA was input per sample, and equal DNA input was given to paired samples. TCR beta libraries were built with the immunoSEQ hsTCRbeta Kit using multiplexed V and J gene primers in two PCR steps. Pooled libraries, together with positive and negative controls, were sequenced on an Illumina MiSeq with a 100-cycle paired-end protocol. Processing in the source paper ran as follows. Raw data were processed by the immunoSEQ vendor into normalized, annotated TCR beta repertoire reports. Richness was defined as the number of unique clones by nucleotide sequence, and the iChao1 and Efron-Thisted estimators were used to extrapolate total richness. Pielou's evenness, Simpson's index, top-ten clone proportional abundance, and Morisita overlap index were used to characterize and compare paired lesions. TCRdb's version of the immuneACCESS table is confined to in-frame rearrangements and falls short of the full clone set. An unresolved V gene accounts for under half of the shortfall where checked; the remainder is of unknown origin. From that table come the V and J calls and clone size; the DNA was used to work out D and trimming. The sample yields about 3,500 clones; roughly 90% were counted once. 5.2% of the sample is taken by the ten largest.

Deletion took 8 bases off V and 5 bases off J, with a span of 17 bases between the germline ends. According to the germline V gene, CDR1 reads SQVTM and CDR2 reads ANQGSEA. The CDR3 contains 13 residues, cysteine and phenylalanine counted. The CDR3 DNA has 39 bases and is translated from base 1. Resection was performed in the patients for synchronous oligometastatic disease or for delayed recurrence of a solitary brain metastasis. To avoid including cancers other than NSCLC, any patient with a history of multiple malignancies was excluded. Tumor areas were macrodissected from a few deparaffinized around 9.1 um unstained sections under guidance from marked H&E slides. All specimens were fixed in formalin and embedded in paraffin (FFPE). The AllPrep DNA/RNA FFPE Kit was used for extraction of genomic DNA. With respect to this clone: Its antigen has not been determined. No much larger clone is present one base from it, and per-base qualities are unavailable.

Sequencing input: tumor tissue from the primary lung tumor. The sample's cell subset or site, from its label and the paper: primary lung cancer lesion. This clonotype was sampled from a woman aged 45-65 years with non-small cell lung cancer. Rearrangement joined TRBV29-1 to TRBJ2-3; the best D guess is TRBD1, with 6 bases matching. The nucleotides are TGCAGCTTCAGGCAGGGGACAATAGATACGCAGTATTTT. Its coded protein is CSFRQGTIDTQYF.